This passage covers 32 T cell receptor beta chains from one sample sequenced in a study of shared clonotypes between healthy human individuals (dated by TCRdb to 2018 to 2021). Libraries were built with the immunoSEQ multiplex PCR assay. Imported from immuneACCESS, the table was reduced by TCRdb to in-frame sequences with V and J called. These copies leave out some clones; in studies compared against another copy, an unresolved V gene accounts for under half, and the cause of the remainder is not known. The sample yields 450,000 to 500,000 clones; roughly 80% were counted once. The ten largest clones add up to roughly 12% of the sample. Sequenced input: PBMCs. All receptors derive from a woman aged 40-49 years in good health. Some clones in this sample may be carry-over from other donors' samples.

V gene TRBV2 combines with J gene TRBJ1-2, with 12 bases that match TRBD1. V shed 9 bases, J shed 5 bases, and the junction held 13 bases outside the gene matches. The germline V gene encodes CDR1 SNHLY and CDR2 FYNNEI. This CDR3 region has 16 residues. This CDR3 is CARNRGTGGAEYGYTF. Written as DNA, the CDR3 is TGTGCCAGAAATCGGGGGACAGGGGGCGCTGAATATGGCTACACCTTC.

The gene calls are TRBV7-9 and TRBJ2-5; 7 positions match TRBD1. CDR1 and CDR2 (germline): SEHNR, FQNEAQ (reference sequence). The junction had 5 bases not matched to a gene; V was cut back by 2 bases and J by 5 bases. The CDR3 is 14 residues long. The CDR3 reads CASSLSGGVETQYF. CDR3 in DNA: TGTGCCAGCAGCTTATCAGGGGGAGTTGAGACCCAGTACTTC.

Worth noting for this clone: This likely traces to a read error, being one base from a far larger clone. J is TRBJ1-6 and V is TRBV6-5; D might be TRBD1 (6 bases). This CDR3 contains 14 residues. Germline V gene lookup returns CDR1 MNHEY and CDR2 SVGAGI. CDR3 in amino acids: CACSYSGGSSPLHF. The CDR3 nucleotides are TGTGCCTGCAGTTACTCGGGGGGCTCTTCACCCCTCCACTTT.

The gene calls are TRBV4-1 and TRBJ2-7, with 11 nucleotides matching TRBD1. With V trimmed by 4 bases and J by 5 bases, 4 bases remained unmatched. Looked up from germline, CDR1 is MGHRA and CDR2 is YSYEKL. The CDR3 length is 14 residues. The CDR3 DNA sequence: TGCGCCAGCAGCCTCCGGACAGGGGGCAACGAGCAGTACTTC. Protein product: CASSLRTGGNEQYF.

The chain carries TRBV6-6 and TRBJ2-1; D is perhaps TRBD1 (5 bases). CDR1 and CDR2 (germline): MNHNY, SVGAGI (reference sequence). The V gene lost 0 bases and the J gene lost 2 bases, with 8 bases spanning the gap. This CDR3 is built from 15 residues. CDR3 sequence reads: CASSYSQGAYNEQFF. As DNA, the CDR3 is TGTGCCAGCAGTTACTCCCAGGGCGCCTACAATGAGCAGTTCTTC.

Concerning this clone: The CDR3 carries no conserved terminal phenylalanine or tryptophan, so it likely arises from a read error. The CDR3 reads CASRGGTVFDGYTL. Written as DNA, the CDR3 is TGTGCCAGCAGGGGCGGGACAGTTTTCGATGGCTACACCCTC. The rearrangement links TRBV28 to TRBJ1-2; 7 positions agree with TRBD1. The CDR3 is 14 amino acids. J was trimmed by 6 bases and V by 6 bases; bases with no gene match: 10. The V gene's germline CDR1 is MDHEN and CDR2 SYDVKM.

About this clone itself: A single base is all that separates this from a far larger clone, so a read error is likely. The sample holds other DNA sequences that translate to the same CDR3. The chain recombines TRBV4-1 with TRBJ2-7; TRBD1 aligns across 7 bases. CDR3 length equals 15 residues. Germline V gives CDR1 MGHRA, CDR2 YSYEKL. The CDR3 loop is CASSQGQEFPYEQYF. The CDR3 region has the DNA TGTGCCAGCAGCCAAGGACAGGAGTTCCCCTACGAGCAGTACTTC.

This clone was recorded only once. A far larger clone is a single base away, which makes a read error likely. This CDR3 is CASSPLGQGSHKQYF. The CDR3 DNA reads TGTGCCAGCTCACCATTGGGACAGGGGTCCCACAAGCAGTACTTC. The chain uses TRBV18 and TRBJ2-5; 10 bases are a match to TRBD1. V shed 2 bases, J shed 11 bases, and the junction held 11 bases outside the gene matches. Per the germline V gene, CDR1 is KGHSH and CDR2 is LQKENI. The CDR3 is 15 amino acids.

This clone has only a few counts. This rearrangement joins TRBV7-2 to TRBJ2-7, with TRBD2 matching 10 bases. CDR3 length: 18 residues. Germline CDR1 reads SGHTA; CDR2 reads FQGNSA. With 3 bases clipped from V and 4 bases from J, the junction kept 15 bases outside the gene matches. The CDR3 region is CASSFVGSAGGAGYEQYF. Here the CDR3 DNA reads TGTGCCAGCAGCTTCGTGGGCTCAGCGGGAGGGGCGGGGTACGAGCAGTACTTC.

V is TRBV7-3 and J is TRBJ2-3; no firm D call. The CDR3 loop spans 13 amino acids. Trimming removed 5 bases from V and 5 bases from J, with 11 bases in between. The germline CDR1 and CDR2 sequences are SGHTA and FQGTGA. DNA of the CDR3: TGTGCCAGCAGCCCTTCTAACATAGATACGCAGTATTTT. Its translation is CASSPSNIDTQYF.

The chain employs TRBV5-8 and TRBJ2-1; 10 bases match TRBD2. V was clipped by 5 bases and J by 4 bases; unmatched bases: 6. This CDR3 is 15 amino acids long. Germline CDR1 and CDR2: SGHTS and YDEGEE. For the CDR3, the DNA is TGTGCCAGCAGTTACGGGACTAGCGAATACAATGAGCAGTTCTTC. It is translated as CASSYGTSEYNEQFF. The complete variable domain, with remaining parts taken from reference TRBV5-8 and TRBJ2-1, reads EAGVTQSPTHLIKTRGQQATLRCSPISGHTSVYWYQQALGLGLQFLLWYDEGEERNRGNFPPRFSGRQFPNYSSELNVNALELEDSALYLCASSYGTSEYNEQFFGPGTRLTVL.

V and J are TRBV5-4 and TRBJ2-7, with a possible D match to TRBD1 (6 bases). There are 14 residues in the CDR3. Between the trimmed V and J ends, which lost 1 base and 9 bases, there was a span of 17 bases. Germline-derived CDR1 and CDR2 are SGHNT and YYREEE (reference sequence). This CDR3 reads CASSLRRAQGGQYF. In nucleotides, the CDR3 is TGTGCCAGCAGCTTGCGGCGGGCCCAAGGGGGGCAGTACTTC. The full variable domain, with the rest looked up from reference TRBV5-4 and TRBJ2-7, is ETGVTQSPTHLIKTRGQQVTLRCSSQSGHNTVSWYQQALGQGPQFIFQYYREEENGRGNFPPRFSGLQFPNYSSELNVNALELDDSALYLCASSLRRAQGGQYFGPGTRLTVT.

This chain links TRBV5-1 with TRBJ2-3, with 10 bases identical to TRBD2. The junction had 11 bases not matched to a gene; V was cut back by 4 bases and J by 6 bases. In germline, CDR1 is SGHRS, CDR2 YFSETQ. The CDR3 length is 16 residues. Here the CDR3 DNA reads TGCGCCAGCAGCGCTGGACTAGCGGCCCGGGGGGATACGCAGTATTTT. Its protein is CASSAGLAARGDTQYF.

V usage is TRBV2 and J usage is TRBJ1-2, with 9 bases lining up with TRBD1. CDR3 size: 17 residues. The trim removed 0 bases at V and 4 bases at J, leaving 9 bases unmatched. Germline CDR1 is SNHLY and CDR2 is FYNNEI. CDR3 DNA: TGTGCCAGCAGTGAAGCGCCGGGACAGGGTGTTAGCTATGGCTACACCTTC. Translating it yields CASSEAPGQGVSYGYTF.

On this clone: A much larger clone lies one base from this, so it may be a read error. The rearrangement links TRBV5-1 to TRBJ2-5; no clear D gene. The DNA end favors TRBJ2-7, so the J call may be wrong. Germline V lookup: CDR1 SGHRS, CDR2 YFSETQ. This CDR3 has 15 residues. The CDR3 here is CASSLVAPSSYEQYF. The CDR3 coding sequence is TGCGCCAGCAGCTTGGTGGCCCCAAGTTCCTACGAGCAGTACTTC.

In regard to this clone: This probably arose from a read error, given a far larger clone one base away. Other DNA sequences from this sample encode an identical CDR3 as well. The chain recombines TRBV2 with TRBJ2-3; D is unresolved. The CDR3 length is 14 residues. CDR1 and CDR2 (germline): SNHLY, FYNNEI. This chain's CDR3 is CASRGVFESDTQYF. The CDR3 nucleotides are TGTGCAAGCAGAGGCGTTTTCGAGTCAGATACGCAGTATTTT.

This clone appeared once. This chain uses TRBV2 with TRBJ2-5, with TRBD2 matching over 9 bases. In germline, CDR1 is SNHLY, CDR2 FYNNEI. The V segment lost 4 bases and the J segment 1 base; nucleotides outside the gene matches: 7. This CDR3 has 16 residues. CDR3 sequence reads: CASSVSVSGSQETQYF. Here the CDR3 DNA reads TGTGCCAGCAGTGTGTCAGTTAGCGGGAGCCAAGAGACCCAGTACTTC.

A remark on this clone: With a far larger clone one base away, a read error is the likely cause. The sample carries other DNA sequences with the same CDR3. V gene TRBV2 combines with J gene TRBJ1-5, with 9 nucleotides matching TRBD1. There are 14 residues in the CDR3. The germline V gene encodes CDR1 SNHLY and CDR2 FYNNEI. This CDR3 is CASSGTGQGQPQHF. The CDR3 DNA reads TGTGCTAGCAGTGGGACAGGGCAGGGGCAGCCCCAGCATTTT.

This clone was seen only once. The rearrangement uses TRBV7-9 and TRBJ1-5; D gene uncertain. CDR3 length equals 13 residues. CDR1 is SEHNR and CDR2 is FQNEAQ in the germline V gene (reference sequence). The V end lost 2 bases, the J end lost 1 base, and 3 bases lay between the germline ends. The CDR3 is CASSLNSNQPQHF. The CDR3 DNA follows: TGTGCCAGCAGCTTAAACAGCAATCAGCCCCAGCATTTT. Based on the CDR3 plus reference TRBV7-9 and TRBJ1-5, the full variable domain is DTGVSQNPRHKITKRGQNVTFRCDPISEHNRLYWYRQTLGQGPEFLTYFQNEAQLEKSRLLSDRFSAERPKGSFSTLEIQRTEQGDSAMYLCASSLNSNQPQHFGDGTRLSIL.

In this sample, this clone turned up a few times. V gene TRBV6-4 combines with J gene TRBJ2-5; TRBD2 agrees at 11 bases. The CDR3 is made up of 16 amino acids. J gave up 4 bases and V 3 bases, and 7 bases lay outside the gene matches. Germline CDR1 MRHNA, CDR2 SNTAGT. CDR3 loop: CASSEVVGTSGETQYF. Written as DNA, the CDR3 is TGTGCCAGCAGTGAAGTGGTCGGGACTAGCGGAGAGACCCAGTACTTC.

This chain connects TRBV28 to TRBJ2-5; 9 bases line up with TRBD2. The CDR3 consists of 15 residues. Germline-derived CDR1 and CDR2 are MDHEN and SYDVKM. J was trimmed by 5 bases and V by 5 bases; bases with no gene match: 9. The CDR3 DNA follows: TGTGCCAGCAGTCCCGGGACTAGCCGGAGCGAGACCCAGTACTTC. This codes for CASSPGTSRSETQYF.

As to this clone: It is likely a read error: a sequence one base away is far more abundant. The chain employs TRBV4-2 and TRBJ2-7; no definite D call. Germline assignment: CDR1 LGHNA and CDR2 YNFKEQ. This CDR3 comprises 13 residues. The V and J ends lost 4 bases and 2 bases respectively, with 9 bases between them. DNA for the CDR3: TGTGCCAGCAGCCTGAGCCACCCCTACGAGCAGTACTTC. Its translation: CASSLSHPYEQYF.

Notes on this clone: A far more abundant clone sits one base away, making this likely a read error. This sample also contains other DNA sequences that code for the same CDR3. The rearrangement links TRBV7-2 to TRBJ2-7; a weak D match, TRBD2 (6 bases). Germline-derived CDR1 and CDR2 are SGHTA and FQGNSA. The V end lost 0 bases, the J end lost 7 bases, and 10 bases lay between the germline ends. CDR3 length: 13 amino acids. CDR3 coding DNA: TGTGCCAGCAGCTTAGCGGGAGGTGTTGAGCAGTACTTC. It specifies CASSLAGGVEQYF.

This clone was recorded only once. In DNA form, the CDR3 reads TGTGCCAGCAGCCCCCGATTAGAGTGGTCCTACGAGCAGTACTTC. Its translation is CASSPRLEWSYEQYF. The chain links TRBV7-9 to TRBJ2-7; no reliable D call. Trimming pared 5 bases from V and 1 base from J, leaving 15 bases between. CDR3 length: 15 residues. Germline values: CDR1 SEHNR, CDR2 FQNEAQ (reference sequence).

This clone turned up a few times. The chain joins TRBV30 to TRBJ2-5, with D perhaps given as TRBD1 or TRBD2 (5 bases each). The germline CDR1 and CDR2 sequences are GTSNPN and SVGIG (reference sequence). This CDR3 region has 16 residues. V gave up 1 base and J gave up 5 bases, with 20 bases separating them. CDR3 amino acids: CAWSGAAGRFGETQYF. CDR3 coding DNA: TGTGCCTGGAGTGGAGCGGCAGGGCGGTTCGGGGAGACCCAGTACTTC.

The genes are TRBV7-8 and TRBJ1-3; D call uncertain. The CDR3 consists of 15 residues. CDR1 and CDR2 from the germline V gene are SGHVS and FQNEAQ. V lost 1 base and J 0 bases, leaving 7 bases between the germline ends. The CDR3 region has the DNA TGTGCCAGCAGCTTAGGGTTGTACTCTGGAAACACCATATATTTT. Its translation is CASSLGLYSGNTIYF. Looking up the rest from reference TRBV7-8 and TRBJ1-3 gives the full variable domain: GAGVSQSPRYKVAKRGQDVALRCDPISGHVSLFWYQQALGQGPEFLTYFQNEAQLDKSGLPSDRFFAERPEGSVSTLKIQRTQQEDSAVYLCASSLGLYSGNTIYFGEGSWLTVV.

As concerns this clone: A read error is likely here: a far larger clone is one base away. The J gene is TRBJ2-2, the V gene TRBV14; D is uncertain. Germline values: CDR1 SGHDN, CDR2 FVKESK. The CDR3 runs to 13 residues. Here the CDR3 reads CAGSQVDTGELFF. In DNA form, the CDR3 reads TGTGCCGGCAGCCAAGTGGACACCGGGGAGCTGTTTTTT.

The rearrangement joins TRBV5-1 to TRBJ1-4; D call uncertain. V lost 3 bases, J lost 8 bases, and 14 bases lay in between. CDR3 length: 14 amino acids. Germline-derived CDR1 and CDR2 are SGHRS and YFSETQ. The CDR3 coding sequence is TGCGCCAGCAGCTCTCGGACCGGCGGAGAAAAACTGTTTTTT. This translates into CASSSRTGGEKLFF.

Regarding this clone: This is likely an artifact of a read error, given a far larger clone one base away. The V gene is TRBV29-1, the J gene TRBJ1-5; no reliable D call. Germline lookup yields CDR1 SQVTM and CDR2 ANQGSEA. The CDR3 loop spans 13 amino acids. The germline V and J ends were trimmed by 7 bases and 9 bases, with 19 bases remaining between them. The CDR3 sequence: CSALLSDGRPQHF. The DNA for the CDR3 is TGCAGCGCTTTGTTATCAGACGGACGGCCCCAGCATTTT.

This clone occurred many times. This chain links TRBV5-3 with TRBJ2-7; D not resolved. TRBV5-3 is flagged as an ORF with uncertain function. The length of the CDR3 is 11 residues. The V and J ends lost 2 bases and 5 bases respectively, with 5 bases between them. The CDR3 spells CARSFRNEQYF. CDR3 sequence (DNA): TGTGCCAGAAGCTTTAGAAACGAGCAGTACTTC.

This chain links TRBV11-2 with TRBJ2-7; TRBD1 might be the D (5 bases). The CDR3 covers 14 residues. V was cut by 0 bases and J by 2 bases, with 8 bases left in between. CDR1 is SGHAT and CDR2 is FQNNGV in the germline V gene. The CDR3: CASSLDLRAYEQYF. The CDR3 DNA reads as TGTGCCAGCAGCTTAGATCTCAGGGCCTACGAGCAGTACTTC.

Turning to this clone: This sample includes further DNA sequences coding for the same CDR3. CDR3 in DNA: TGTGCCAGCAGTGAACTGGCAGGGGTACCTTCCGAGCAGTACTTC. Translation gives CASSELAGVPSEQYF. V and J are TRBV6-1 and TRBJ2-5, with TRBD1 as a possible D gene (6 bases). The J call may be wrong; the DNA end is better matched by TRBJ2-7. CDR1 is MNHNS and CDR2 is SASEGT in the germline V gene. This CDR3 region has 15 residues.